The present T cell receptor beta chain was sequenced within a study of blood T cells in healthy people across ages. Study-wide context: About one barcoded beta molecule per two T cells was the capture yield of template switching.

Roughly 10 milliliters was the volume of peripheral blood drawn from each donor. Researchers report isolating at least 6 million PBMCs per sample. The length of the CDR3 is 11 residues. The germline CDR1 and CDR2 sequences are MNHEY and SVGAGI. Trimming stripped 3 bases from V and 10 bases from J, with 9 bases between. This clonotype was found a few times. Alongside a J-beta primer mix, a sample-barcoded 5' primer served in a second PCR lasting about 6 to 12 cycles. TCRdb re-called the 5' RACE reads with MiXCR, one entry per CDR3 protein. The sample yields about 800,000 distinct CDR3 sequences, approximately 25% seen once. These data also featured in a second study, about T cells of mothers and their children. That publication notes: Study donors consisted of three healthy Caucasian mothers and their six children.

What was sequenced was blood. The sequence was obtained from a boy between 10 and 17 years old in good health. V usage is TRBV6-5 and J usage is TRBJ1-1; TRBD1 might be the D (5 bases). CDR3 protein: CASSYMGGAFF. CDR3 coding DNA: TGTGCCAGCAGTTATATGGGGGGAGCTTTCTTT.